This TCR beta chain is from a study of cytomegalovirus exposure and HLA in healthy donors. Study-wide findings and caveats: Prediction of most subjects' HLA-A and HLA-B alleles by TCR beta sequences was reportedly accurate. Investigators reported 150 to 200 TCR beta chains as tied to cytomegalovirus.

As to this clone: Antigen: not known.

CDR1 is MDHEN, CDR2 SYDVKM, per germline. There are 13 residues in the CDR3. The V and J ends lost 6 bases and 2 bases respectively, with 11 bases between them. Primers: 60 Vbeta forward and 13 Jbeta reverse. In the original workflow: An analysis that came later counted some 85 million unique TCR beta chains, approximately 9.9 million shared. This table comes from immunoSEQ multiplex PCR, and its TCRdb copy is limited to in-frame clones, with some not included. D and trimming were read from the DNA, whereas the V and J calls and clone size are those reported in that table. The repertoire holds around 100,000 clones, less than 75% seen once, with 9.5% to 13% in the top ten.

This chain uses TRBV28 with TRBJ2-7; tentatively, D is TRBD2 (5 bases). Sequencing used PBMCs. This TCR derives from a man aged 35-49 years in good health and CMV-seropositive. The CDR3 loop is CASSWSAAYEQYF. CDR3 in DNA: TGTGCCAGCAGCTGGTCAGCGGCCTACGAGCAGTACTTC. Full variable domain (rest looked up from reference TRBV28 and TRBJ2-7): DVKVTQSSRYLVKRTGEKVFLECVQDMDHENMFWYRQDPGLGLRLIYFSYDVKMKEKGDIPEGYSVSREKKERFSLILESASTNQTSMYLCASSWSAAYEQYFGPGTRLTVT.